This T cell receptor beta chain was identified during a study of cytomegalovirus exposure and HLA in healthy donors. General study results and limits: In a later analysis, productive TCRs from donors in an Asian-associated ancestry cluster reportedly carried fewer N-insertions than the cohort mean. Common viral pathogens were later found to be apparently linked to several of the most significant clusters. A list of 150 to 200 TCR beta chains associated with cytomegalovirus was given.

A note on this clone: Its antigen is still unknown.

V was cut by 3 bases and J by 6 bases, with 18 bases left in between. Germline assignment: CDR1 SGHRS and CDR2 YFSETQ. The CDR3 has 15 residues. The PCR was carried out with 60 Vbeta primers and 13 Jbeta primers. The assay was immunoSEQ multiplex PCR, and TCRdb's table has in-frame clones only and misses some. Of some 100,000 clones in the sample, 70% to 85% were seen once. Source material: PBMCs. The V and J genes are TRBV5-1 and TRBJ2-5; a weak D match, TRBD2 (5 bases). This TCR derives from a woman in her late teens or twenties in good health and CMV-seronegative. The CDR3 DNA reads as TGCGCCAGCAGCTCCGGGAAAAAGCTCGGGCAGACCCAGTACTTC. Protein product: CASSSGKKLGQTQYF. The whole variable domain, remainder taken from reference TRBV5-1 and TRBJ2-5, is KAGVTQTPRYLIKTRGQQVTLSCSPISGHRSVSWYQQTPGQGLQFLFEYFSETQRNKGNFPGRFSGRQFSNSRSEMNVSTLELGDSALYLCASSSGKKLGQTQYFGPGTRLLVL.